This T cell receptor (beta chain) originates from a study of T cell repertoires in cytomegalovirus infection. Findings of the study overall: The ex vivo response showed dominance by HLA-C-restricted CMV-specific TCR beta clonotypes.

This clonotype was seen at least ten times. Its specificity is unknown. TCRdb reprocessed the reads via MiXCR and lists one record per CDR3 protein. The sample lists around 210,000 distinct CDR3 sequences, about 7% seen once, with more than 5.5% in the top ten. The CDR3 consists of 12 residues. The V end was cut by 7 bases, the J end by 3 bases, with 12 bases between. Germline V gives CDR1 SQVTM, CDR2 ANQGSEA. Sequencing was done on a sample of PBMCs. The genes are TRBV29-1 and TRBJ2-5, with no clear D. The receptor's source is a human donor in good health (CMV status not recorded). Some clones in this sample may be carry-over from other donors' samples. The CDR3: CSAVGPEETQYF. Written as DNA, the CDR3 is TGCAGCGCCGTAGGGCCGGAAGAGACCCAGTACTTC.